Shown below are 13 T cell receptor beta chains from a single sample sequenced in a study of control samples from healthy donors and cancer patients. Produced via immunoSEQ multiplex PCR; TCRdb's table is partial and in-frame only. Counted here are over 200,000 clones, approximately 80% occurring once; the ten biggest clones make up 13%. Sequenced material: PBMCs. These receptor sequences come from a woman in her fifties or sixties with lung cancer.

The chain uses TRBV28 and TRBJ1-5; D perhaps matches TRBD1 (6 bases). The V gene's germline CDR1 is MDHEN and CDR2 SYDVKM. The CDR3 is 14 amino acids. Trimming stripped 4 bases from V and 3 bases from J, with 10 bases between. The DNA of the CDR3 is TGTGCCAGCAGTTATGGACAGATCAATCAGCCCCAGCATTTT. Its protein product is CASSYGQINQPQHF.

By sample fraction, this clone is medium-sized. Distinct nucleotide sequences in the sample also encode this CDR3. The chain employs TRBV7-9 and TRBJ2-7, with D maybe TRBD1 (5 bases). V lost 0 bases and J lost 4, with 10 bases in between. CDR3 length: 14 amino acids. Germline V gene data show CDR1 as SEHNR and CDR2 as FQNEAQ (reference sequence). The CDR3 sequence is CASSLAGVDYEQYF. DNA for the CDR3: TGTGCCAGCAGCTTAGCAGGGGTCGATTACGAGCAGTACTTC.

This CDR3 is CAWSVLRGLNYGYTF. CDR3 in DNA: TGTGCCTGGAGTGTACTGAGAGGCCTGAACTATGGCTACACCTTC. The rearrangement joins TRBV30 to TRBJ1-2, with unresolved D. This CDR3 has 15 residues. Germline V gene sequence: CDR1 GTSNPN, CDR2 SVGIG (reference sequence). The germline V and J ends were trimmed by 0 bases and 2 bases, with 13 bases remaining between them.

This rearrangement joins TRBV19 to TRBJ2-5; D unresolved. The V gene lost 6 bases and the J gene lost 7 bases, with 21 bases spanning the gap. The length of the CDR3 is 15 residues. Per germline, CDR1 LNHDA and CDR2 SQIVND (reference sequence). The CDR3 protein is CASSHGRGAPGTQYF. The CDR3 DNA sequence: TGTGCCAGTAGCCATGGGCGTGGTGCCCCCGGGACCCAGTACTTC.

The chain's CDR3 is CATGDSNQPQHF. The CDR3 DNA sequence: TGTGCCACGGGGGATAGCAATCAGCCCCAGCATTTT. The V call is TRBV7-9, the J call TRBJ1-5, with a tentative D call TRBD1 (5 bases). Germline V CDR1 and CDR2: SEHNR, FQNEAQ (reference sequence). The V gene lost 10 bases and the J gene lost 0 bases, with 7 bases spanning the gap. This CDR3 contains 12 residues. Complete variable domain (other parts from reference TRBV7-9 and TRBJ1-5): DTGVSQNPRHKITKRGQNVTFRCDPISEHNRLYWYRQTLGQGPEFLTYFQNEAQLEKSRLLSDRFSAERPKGSFSTLEIQRTEQGDSAMYLCATGDSNQPQHFGDGTRLSIL.

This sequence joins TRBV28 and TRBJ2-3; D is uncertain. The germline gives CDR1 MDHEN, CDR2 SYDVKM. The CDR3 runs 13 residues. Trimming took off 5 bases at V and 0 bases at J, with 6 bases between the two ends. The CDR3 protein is CASSGYSTDTQYF. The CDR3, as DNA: TGTGCCAGCAGTGGCTACAGCACAGATACGCAGTATTTT.

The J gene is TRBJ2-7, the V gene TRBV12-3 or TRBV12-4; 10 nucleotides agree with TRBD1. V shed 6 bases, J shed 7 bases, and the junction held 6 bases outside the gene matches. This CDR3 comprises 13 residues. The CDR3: CASSRDRGQEQYF. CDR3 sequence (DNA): TGTGCCAGCAGCCGCGACAGGGGGCAAGAGCAGTACTTC.

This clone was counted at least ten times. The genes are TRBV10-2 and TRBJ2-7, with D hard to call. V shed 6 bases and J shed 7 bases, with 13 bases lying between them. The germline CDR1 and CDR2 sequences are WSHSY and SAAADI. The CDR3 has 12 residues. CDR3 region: CASSSLLGEQYF. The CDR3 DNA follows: TGCGCCAGCAGCTCCTTATTGGGAGAGCAGTACTTC.

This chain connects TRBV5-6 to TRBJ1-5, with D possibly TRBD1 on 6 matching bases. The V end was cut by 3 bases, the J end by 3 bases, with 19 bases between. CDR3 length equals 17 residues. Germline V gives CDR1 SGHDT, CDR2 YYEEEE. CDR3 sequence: CASSSGKRGFDNQPQHF. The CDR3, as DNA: TGTGCCAGCAGCTCCGGCAAAAGGGGGTTTGACAATCAGCCCCAGCATTTT.

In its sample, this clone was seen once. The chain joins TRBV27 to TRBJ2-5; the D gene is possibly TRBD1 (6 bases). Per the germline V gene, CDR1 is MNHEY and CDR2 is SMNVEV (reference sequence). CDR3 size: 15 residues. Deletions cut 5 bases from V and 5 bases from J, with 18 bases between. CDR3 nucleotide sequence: TGTGCCAGCAGTCCAAACAGGGTTTCGGTTGAGACCCAGTACTTC. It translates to CASSPNRVSVETQYF.

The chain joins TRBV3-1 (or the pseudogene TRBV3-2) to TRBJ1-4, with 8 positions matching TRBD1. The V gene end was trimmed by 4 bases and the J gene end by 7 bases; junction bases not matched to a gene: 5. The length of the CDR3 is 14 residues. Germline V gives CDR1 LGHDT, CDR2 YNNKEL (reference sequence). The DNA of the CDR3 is TGTGCCAGCAGCCCGCAGGGGACAGGTGAAAAACTGTTTTTT. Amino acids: CASSPQGTGEKLFF.

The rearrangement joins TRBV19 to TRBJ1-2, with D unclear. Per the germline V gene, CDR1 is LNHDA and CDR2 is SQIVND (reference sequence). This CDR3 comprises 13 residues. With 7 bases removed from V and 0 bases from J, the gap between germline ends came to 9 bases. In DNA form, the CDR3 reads TGTGCCAGTACAACAGATTCTAACTATGGCTACACCTTC. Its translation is CASTTDSNYGYTF.

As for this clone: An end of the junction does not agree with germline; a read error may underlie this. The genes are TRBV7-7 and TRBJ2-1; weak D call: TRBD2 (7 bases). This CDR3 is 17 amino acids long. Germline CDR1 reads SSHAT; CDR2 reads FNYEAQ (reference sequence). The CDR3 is CASSLVGGPSSYNEQFF. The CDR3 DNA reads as TGTGCTAGCAGCTTGGTCGGGGGGCCGAGCTCCTACAATGAGCAGTTCTTC.